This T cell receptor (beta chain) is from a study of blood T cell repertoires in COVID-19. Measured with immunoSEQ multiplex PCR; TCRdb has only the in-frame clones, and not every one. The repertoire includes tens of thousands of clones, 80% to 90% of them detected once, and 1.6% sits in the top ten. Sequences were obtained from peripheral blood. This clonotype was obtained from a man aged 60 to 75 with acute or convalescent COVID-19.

The CDR3 DNA reads TGTGCCAGCACCTACTTCGGGGGGGGCACCGGGGAGCTGTTTTTT. Translating gives CASTYFGGGTGELFF. The genes are TRBV7-9 and TRBJ2-2, with 8 bases identical to TRBD2. In germline, CDR1 is SEHNR, CDR2 FQNEAQ (reference sequence). With V trimmed by 7 bases and J by 4 bases, 8 bases remained unmatched. The CDR3 runs 15 residues.